These 15 T cell receptor beta chains originate from one sample sequenced in a study of memory CD4+ T cells and cytomegalovirus serostatus. Assay: immunoSEQ multiplex PCR; the TCRdb copy retains only in-frame clones and omits some. The profile shows 35,000 to 55,000 clones, more than 65% of them singletons. The sort gate was single viable CD3+CD4+CD8-CD45RO+ cells for memory CD4+ T cells. The source material was memory CD4+ T cells from blood. The receptors shown here come from an adult in good health and CMV-seronegative.

The rearrangement uses TRBV27 and TRBJ2-5; D gene uncertain. The V end was cut by 4 bases, the J end by 0 bases, with 15 bases between. This CDR3 has 16 residues. Germline loops: CDR1 MNHEY, CDR2 SMNVEV (reference sequence). CDR3 protein: CASSSKLGPYQETQYF. In nucleotides, the CDR3 is TGTGCCAGCAGTTCGAAACTTGGACCGTACCAAGAGACCCAGTACTTC.

The chain employs TRBV18 and TRBJ1-1, with 7 bases identical to TRBD1. The CDR3 runs to 14 residues. In germline, CDR1 is KGHSH, CDR2 LQKENI. The V and J ends lost 5 bases and 0 bases, in that order; junction bases with no gene match: 3. The CDR3 reads CASSTTGVNTEAFF. In nucleotides, the CDR3 is TGTGCCAGCTCAACCACAGGGGTGAACACTGAAGCTTTCTTT.

CDR3 amino acids: CASSWGSDNSPLHF. The DNA of the CDR3 is TGTGCCAGCAGCTGGGGGTCGGATAATTCACCCCTCCACTTT. This sequence joins TRBV9 and TRBJ1-6, with D possibly matching TRBD1 (5 bases). In germline, CDR1 is SGDLS, CDR2 YYNGEE. There are 14 residues in the CDR3. V lost 4 bases and J lost 5, with 10 bases in between.

CDR3 sequence: CASSLDRGLNEQYF. CDR3 DNA sequence: TGTGCCAGCAGCTTGGACAGGGGGCTCAACGAGCAGTACTTC. The rearrangement links TRBV5-4 to TRBJ2-7, with TRBD1 matching 9 bases. Germline CDR1 is SGHNT and CDR2 is YYREEE (reference sequence). The CDR3 is 14 residues long. V lost 0 bases and J lost 5; bases outside the gene matches: 3.

The rearrangement joins TRBV2 to TRBJ1-5, with D possibly matching TRBD1 (5 bases). Germline V gene data show CDR1 as SNHLY and CDR2 as FYNNEI. V lost 6 bases to trimming and J lost 8 bases, with 11 bases between them. The CDR3 length is 12 residues. This chain's CDR3 is CASSVRAEPQHF. The CDR3 DNA reads TGTGCCAGCAGCGTCAGGGCTGAGCCCCAGCATTTT.

This chain joins TRBV7-6 and TRBJ2-7; the D is unclear. CDR3 length: 14 amino acids. Trimming took off 2 bases at V and 2 bases at J, with 10 bases between the two ends. Germline CDR1 is SGHVS and CDR2 is FNYEAQ. DNA for the CDR3: TGTGCCAGCAGCTTAACCTACAGAGCCTACGAGCAGTACTTC. Translated, it gives CASSLTYRAYEQYF. The entire variable domain, with the rest obtained from reference TRBV7-6 and TRBJ2-7, is as follows: GAGVSQSPRYKVTKRGQDVALRCDPISGHVSLYWYRQALGQGPEFLTYFNYEAQQDKSGLPNDRFSAERPEGSISTLTIQRTEQRDSAMYRCASSLTYRAYEQYFGPGTRLTVT.

V gene TRBV19 combines with J gene TRBJ1-6; D is possibly TRBD1 (6 bases). CDR1 is LNHDA and CDR2 is SQIVND in the germline V gene (reference sequence). V gave up 3 bases and J gave up 10 bases, with 13 bases separating them. The CDR3 has 14 amino acids. The CDR3 DNA reads TGTGCCAGTAGTATCCCGCAGGGGAAATCACCCCTCCACTTT. Translating it yields CASSIPQGKSPLHF.

The sample holds one count of this clone. The chain couples TRBV6-6 to TRBJ1-3; D not resolved. The CDR3 covers 13 residues. Germline V gene sequence: CDR1 MNHNY, CDR2 SVGAGI (reference sequence). V was cut by 2 bases and J by 4 bases, with 6 bases left in between. CDR3 amino acids: CASSYNVGNTIYF. CDR3 in DNA: TGTGCCAGCAGTTACAACGTCGGAAACACCATATATTTT.

The chain links TRBV28 to TRBJ1-5; D remains unclear. The V and J ends lost 1 base and 0 bases respectively, with 7 bases between them. Germline CDR1 and CDR2: MDHEN and SYDVKM. The CDR3 is 15 residues long. The CDR3 nucleotides are TGTGCCAGCAGTTTATCAGACCTTAGCAATCAGCCCCAGCATTTT. Translated, it gives CASSLSDLSNQPQHF.

This clone has a handful of counts. CDR3 loop: CASKNEGSHTGELFF. DNA of the CDR3: TGTGCCAGCAAAAACGAGGGGTCACACACCGGGGAGCTGTTTTTT. V is TRBV2 and J is TRBJ2-2; the D gene could be TRBD1 or TRBD2 (5 bases each). The CDR3 spans 15 residues. V dropped 7 bases and J dropped 3 bases, with 15 bases sitting between them. Looked up from germline, CDR1 is SNHLY and CDR2 is FYNNEI.

The CDR3 loop is CSVRTGRAGELFF. In nucleotides, the CDR3 is TGCAGCGTTCGGACAGGCAGGGCCGGGGAGCTGTTTTTT. The chain couples TRBV29-1 to TRBJ2-2, with 7 bases that match TRBD1. With 5 bases clipped from V and 6 bases from J, the junction kept 6 bases outside the gene matches. Per the germline V gene, CDR1 is SQVTM and CDR2 is ANQGSEA. The CDR3 totals 13 residues.

J is TRBJ2-7 and V is TRBV30; D not certain. The germline CDR1 and CDR2 sequences are GTSNPN and SVGIG (reference sequence). Trimming left V 2 bases short and J 3 bases short, with 8 bases between. There are 12 residues in the CDR3. The CDR3 coding sequence is TGTGCCTGGAGTTGGAAGGACTACGAGCAGTACTTC. It codes for CAWSWKDYEQYF.

This sequence joins TRBV11-2 and TRBJ2-2, with a tentative D call TRBD1 (5 bases). CDR3 length equals 17 residues. CDR1 is SGHAT, CDR2 FQNNGV, per germline. The ends were cut back, 1 base at V and 0 bases at J, with 12 bases in the middle. Written as DNA, the CDR3 is TGTGCCAGCAGCTTAGGGGCAGGGAAAACGAACACCGGGGAGCTGTTTTTT. It specifies CASSLGAGKTNTGELFF.

The gene calls are TRBV2 and TRBJ2-5, with 8 bases matching TRBD1. The germline gives CDR1 SNHLY, CDR2 FYNNEI. The J segment lost 5 bases and the V segment lost 7 bases, leaving 12 bases of the junction unmatched. This CDR3 contains 15 residues. The CDR3 reads CASMNAGTGLETQYF. The DNA for the CDR3 is TGTGCCAGCATGAATGCCGGGACAGGTCTCGAGACCCAGTACTTC.

The chain joins TRBV9 to TRBJ2-2, with D possibly being TRBD1 (5 bases). V was cut by 3 bases and J by 3 bases, with 15 bases left in between. Germline CDR1 is SGDLS and CDR2 is YYNGEE. The CDR3 runs 16 residues. The CDR3 loop reads CASSASPGRDTGELFF. The CDR3 bases are TGTGCCAGCAGCGCGTCCCCAGGGCGAGACACCGGGGAGCTGTTTTTT. The full variable domain, in which reference TRBV9 and TRBJ2-2 provide the parts outside the CDR3, is DSGVTQTPKHLITATGQRVTLRCSPRSGDLSVYWYQQSLDQGLQFLIQYYNGEERAKGNILERFSAQQFPDLHSELNLSSLELGDSALYFCASSASPGRDTGELFFGEGSRLTVL.